A single T cell receptor beta chain is shown here with its context. Its target is unknown. This CDR3 region has 13 residues. The V gene lost 4 bases and the J gene lost 0 bases, with 6 bases spanning the gap. Germline V gene data show CDR1 as SGDLS and CDR2 as YYNGEE. The data are from a study of shared clonotypes between healthy human individuals. Study observations and caveats: Rarefaction gave evidence that sorted-subset sequencing remained incomplete despite large depth.

Each sorted subset replicate got 200 ng genomic DNA, tens of thousands of genomes. Sequencing used immunoSEQ multiplex PCR; TCRdb keeps in-frame clones, though not all of them. The table has about 2 million clones, roughly 95% seen once. The study drew its donors from healthy HIV-negative adults without recent acute infections or vaccinations. The genes are TRBV9 and TRBJ2-3; D uncertain. The sequenced sample consisted of naive CD4+ T cells sorted from blood. Indicated subset: CD45RA+ positively selected. The source is a man aged 18 to 30 in good health. The CDR3 loop is CASSTSSTDTQYF. The CDR3 nucleotides read TGTGCCAGCAGCACCTCTAGCACAGATACGCAGTATTTT. The complete variable domain, with remaining parts taken from reference TRBV9 and TRBJ2-3, reads DSGVTQTPKHLITATGQRVTLRCSPRSGDLSVYWYQQSLDQGLQFLIQYYNGEERAKGNILERFSAQQFPDLHSELNLSSLELGDSALYFCASSTSSTDTQYFGPGTRLTVL.